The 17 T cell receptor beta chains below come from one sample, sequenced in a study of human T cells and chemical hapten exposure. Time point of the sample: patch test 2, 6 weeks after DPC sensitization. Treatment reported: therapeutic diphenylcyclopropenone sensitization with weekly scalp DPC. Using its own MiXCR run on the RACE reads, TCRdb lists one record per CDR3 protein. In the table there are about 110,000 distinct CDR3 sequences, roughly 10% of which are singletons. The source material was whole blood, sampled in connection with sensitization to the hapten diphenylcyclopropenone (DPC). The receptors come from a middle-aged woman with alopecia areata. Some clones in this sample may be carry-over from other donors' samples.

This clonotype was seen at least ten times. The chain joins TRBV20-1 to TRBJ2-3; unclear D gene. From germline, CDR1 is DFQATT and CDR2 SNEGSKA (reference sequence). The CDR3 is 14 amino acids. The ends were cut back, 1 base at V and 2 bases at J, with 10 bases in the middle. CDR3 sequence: CSARGWTITDTQYF. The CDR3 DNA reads TGCAGTGCTAGAGGATGGACGATCACAGATACGCAGTATTTT.

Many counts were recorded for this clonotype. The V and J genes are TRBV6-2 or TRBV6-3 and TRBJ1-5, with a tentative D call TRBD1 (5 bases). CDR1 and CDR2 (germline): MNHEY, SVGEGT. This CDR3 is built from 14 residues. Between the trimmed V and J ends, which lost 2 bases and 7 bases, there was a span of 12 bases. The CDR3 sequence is CASSYGPEGQPQHF. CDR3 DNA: TGTGCCAGCAGTTACGGGCCCGAGGGGCAGCCCCAGCATTTT.

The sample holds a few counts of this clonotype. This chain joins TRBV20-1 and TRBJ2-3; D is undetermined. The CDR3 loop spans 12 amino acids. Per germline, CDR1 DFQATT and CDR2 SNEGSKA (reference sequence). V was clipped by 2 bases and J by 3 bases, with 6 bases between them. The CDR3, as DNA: TGCAGTGCTAGATCCTGGACAGATACGCAGTATTTT. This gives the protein CSARSWTDTQYF.

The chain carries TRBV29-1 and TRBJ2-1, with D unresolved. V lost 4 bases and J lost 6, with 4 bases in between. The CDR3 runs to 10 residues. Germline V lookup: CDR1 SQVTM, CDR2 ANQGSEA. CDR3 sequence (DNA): TGCAGCGTTGGGAGCAATGAGCAGTTCTTC. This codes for CSVGSNEQFF.

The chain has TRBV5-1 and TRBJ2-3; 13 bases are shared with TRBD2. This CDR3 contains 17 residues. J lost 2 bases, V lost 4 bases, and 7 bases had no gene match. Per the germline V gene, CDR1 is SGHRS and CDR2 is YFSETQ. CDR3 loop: CASSRGLAGANTDTQYF. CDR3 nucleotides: TGCGCCAGCAGCCGAGGACTAGCGGGGGCCAACACAGATACGCAGTATTTT.

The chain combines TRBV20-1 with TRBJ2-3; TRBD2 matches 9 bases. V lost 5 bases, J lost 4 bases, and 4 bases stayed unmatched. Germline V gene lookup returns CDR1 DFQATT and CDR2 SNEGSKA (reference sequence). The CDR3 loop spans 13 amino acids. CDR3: CSASRGGPDTQYF. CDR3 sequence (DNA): TGCAGTGCTTCGCGGGGGGGCCCAGATACGCAGTATTTT.

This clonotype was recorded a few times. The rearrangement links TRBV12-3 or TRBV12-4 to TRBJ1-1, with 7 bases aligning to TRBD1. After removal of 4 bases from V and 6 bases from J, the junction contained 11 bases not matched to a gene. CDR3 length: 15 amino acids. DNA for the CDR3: TGTGCCAGCAGTTCCCGGACAGGTCGGCGGGCTGAAGCTTTCTTT. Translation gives CASSSRTGRRAEAFF.

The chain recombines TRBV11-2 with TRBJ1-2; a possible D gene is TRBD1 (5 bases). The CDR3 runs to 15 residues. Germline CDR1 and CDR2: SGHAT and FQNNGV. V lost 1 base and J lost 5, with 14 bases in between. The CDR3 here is CASSLGTGWGYGYTF. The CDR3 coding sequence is TGTGCCAGCAGCTTAGGTACAGGTTGGGGGTATGGCTACACCTTC. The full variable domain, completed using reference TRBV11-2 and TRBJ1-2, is EAGVAQSPRYKIIEKRQSVAFWCNPISGHATLYWYQQILGQGPKLLIQFQNNGVVDDSQLPKDRFSAERLKGVDSTLKIQPAKLEDSAVYLCASSLGTGWGYGYTFGSGTRLTVV.

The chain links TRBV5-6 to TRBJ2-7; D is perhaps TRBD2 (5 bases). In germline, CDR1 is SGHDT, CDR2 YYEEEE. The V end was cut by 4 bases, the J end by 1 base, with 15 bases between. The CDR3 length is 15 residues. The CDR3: CASSGRGAGSYEQYF. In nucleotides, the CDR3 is TGTGCCAGCAGCGGACGGGGAGCCGGGTCCTACGAGCAGTACTTC. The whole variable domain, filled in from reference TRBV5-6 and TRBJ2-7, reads DAGVTQSPTHLIKTRGQQVTLRCSPKSGHDTVSWYQQALGQGPQFIFQYYEEEERQRGNFPDRFSGHQFPNYSSELNVNALLLGDSALYLCASSGRGAGSYEQYFGPGTRLTVT.

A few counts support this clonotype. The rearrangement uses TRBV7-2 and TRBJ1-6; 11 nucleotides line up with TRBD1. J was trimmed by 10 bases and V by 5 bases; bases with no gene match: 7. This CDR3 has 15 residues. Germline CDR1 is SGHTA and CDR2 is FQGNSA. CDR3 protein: CASSQGTGGRSPLHF. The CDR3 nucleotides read TGTGCCAGCAGCCAAGGGACAGGGGGAAGGTCACCCCTCCACTTT. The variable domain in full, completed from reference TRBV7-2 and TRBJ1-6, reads GAGVSQSPSNKVTEKGKDVELRCDPISGHTALYWYRQSLGQGLEFLIYFQGNSAPDKSGLPSDRFSAERTGGSVSTLTIQRTQQEDSAVYLCASSQGTGGRSPLHFGNGTRLTVT.

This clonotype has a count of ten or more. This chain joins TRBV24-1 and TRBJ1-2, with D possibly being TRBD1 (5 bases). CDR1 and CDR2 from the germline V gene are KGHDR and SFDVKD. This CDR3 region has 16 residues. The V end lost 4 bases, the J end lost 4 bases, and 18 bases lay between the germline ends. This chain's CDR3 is CATSDSSVGPAYGYTF. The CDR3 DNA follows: TGTGCCACCAGTGACTCCTCCGTGGGACCAGCCTATGGCTACACCTTC.

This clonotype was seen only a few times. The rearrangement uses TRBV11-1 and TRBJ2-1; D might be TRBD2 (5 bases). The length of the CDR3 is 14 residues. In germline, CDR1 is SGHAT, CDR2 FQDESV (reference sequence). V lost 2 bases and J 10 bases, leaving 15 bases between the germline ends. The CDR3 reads CASSLRPRGSEQFF. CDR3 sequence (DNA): TGTGCCAGCAGCTTACGTCCACGGGGTAGCGAGCAGTTCTTC.

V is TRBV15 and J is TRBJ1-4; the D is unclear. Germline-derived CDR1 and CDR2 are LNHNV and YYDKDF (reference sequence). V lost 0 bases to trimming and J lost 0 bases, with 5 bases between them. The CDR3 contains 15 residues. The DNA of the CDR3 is TGTGCCACCAGCAGAGATCCTGCAACTAATGAAAAACTGTTTTTT. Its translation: CATSRDPATNEKLFF. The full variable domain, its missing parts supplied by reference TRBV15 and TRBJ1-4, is DAMVIQNPRYQVTQFGKPVTLSCSQTLNHNVMYWYQQKSSQAPKLLFHYYDKDFNNEADTPDNFQSRRPNTSFCFLDIRSPGLGDTAMYLCATSRDPATNEKLFFGSGTQLSVL.

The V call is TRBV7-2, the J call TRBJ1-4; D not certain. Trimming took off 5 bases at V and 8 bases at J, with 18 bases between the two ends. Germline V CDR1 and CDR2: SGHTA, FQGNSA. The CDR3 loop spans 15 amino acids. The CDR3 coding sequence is TGTGCCAGCAGCCCCCCTGGAAGGGTGGGGGAAAAACTGTTTTTT. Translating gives CASSPPGRVGEKLFF.

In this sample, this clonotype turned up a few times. This CDR3 reads CASSLRTGGGTGELFF. Written as DNA, the CDR3 is TGTGCCAGCAGCTTGAGGACAGGGGGCGGAACCGGGGAGCTGTTTTTT. The chain couples TRBV5-6 to TRBJ2-2, with TRBD1 matching 11 bases. This CDR3 is built from 16 residues. With V trimmed by 1 base and J by 5 bases, 4 bases remained unmatched. The germline gives CDR1 SGHDT, CDR2 YYEEEE. The whole variable domain, filled in from reference TRBV5-6 and TRBJ2-2, reads DAGVTQSPTHLIKTRGQQVTLRCSPKSGHDTVSWYQQALGQGPQFIFQYYEEEERQRGNFPDRFSGHQFPNYSSELNVNALLLGDSALYLCASSLRTGGGTGELFFGEGSRLTVL.

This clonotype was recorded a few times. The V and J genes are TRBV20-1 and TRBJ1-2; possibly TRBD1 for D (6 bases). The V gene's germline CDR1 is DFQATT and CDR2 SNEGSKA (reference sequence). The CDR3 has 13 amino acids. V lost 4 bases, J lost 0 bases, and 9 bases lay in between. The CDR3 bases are TGCAGTGCTAAAAGGGGGTCTAACTATGGCTACACCTTC. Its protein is CSAKRGSNYGYTF.

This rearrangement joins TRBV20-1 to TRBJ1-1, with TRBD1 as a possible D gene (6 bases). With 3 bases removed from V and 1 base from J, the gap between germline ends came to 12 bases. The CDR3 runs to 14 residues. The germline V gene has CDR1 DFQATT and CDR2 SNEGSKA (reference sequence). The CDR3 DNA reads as TGCAGTGCTAGTCCCCGGGACAAGAACACTGAAGCTTTCTTT. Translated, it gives CSASPRDKNTEAFF.